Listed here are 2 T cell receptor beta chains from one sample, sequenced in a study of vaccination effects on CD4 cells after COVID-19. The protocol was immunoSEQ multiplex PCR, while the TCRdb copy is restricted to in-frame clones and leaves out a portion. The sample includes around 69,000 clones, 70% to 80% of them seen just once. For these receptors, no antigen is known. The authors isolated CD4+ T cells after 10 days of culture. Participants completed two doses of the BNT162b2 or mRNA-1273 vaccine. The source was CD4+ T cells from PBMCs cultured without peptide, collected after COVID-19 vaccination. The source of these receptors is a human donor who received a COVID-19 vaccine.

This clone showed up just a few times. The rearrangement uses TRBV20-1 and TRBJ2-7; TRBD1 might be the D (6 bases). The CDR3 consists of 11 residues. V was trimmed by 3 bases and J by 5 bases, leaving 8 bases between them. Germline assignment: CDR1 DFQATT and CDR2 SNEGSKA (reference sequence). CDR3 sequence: CSASGGNEQYV. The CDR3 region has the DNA TGCAGTGCTAGTGGGGGCAACGAGCAGTACGTC.

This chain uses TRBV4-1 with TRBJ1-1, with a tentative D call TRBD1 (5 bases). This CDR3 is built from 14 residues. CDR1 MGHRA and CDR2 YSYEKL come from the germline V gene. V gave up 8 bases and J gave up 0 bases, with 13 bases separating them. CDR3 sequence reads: CASRGMTVNTEAFF. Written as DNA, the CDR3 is TGCGCCAGCCGGGGGATGACGGTGAACACTGAAGCTTTCTTT.